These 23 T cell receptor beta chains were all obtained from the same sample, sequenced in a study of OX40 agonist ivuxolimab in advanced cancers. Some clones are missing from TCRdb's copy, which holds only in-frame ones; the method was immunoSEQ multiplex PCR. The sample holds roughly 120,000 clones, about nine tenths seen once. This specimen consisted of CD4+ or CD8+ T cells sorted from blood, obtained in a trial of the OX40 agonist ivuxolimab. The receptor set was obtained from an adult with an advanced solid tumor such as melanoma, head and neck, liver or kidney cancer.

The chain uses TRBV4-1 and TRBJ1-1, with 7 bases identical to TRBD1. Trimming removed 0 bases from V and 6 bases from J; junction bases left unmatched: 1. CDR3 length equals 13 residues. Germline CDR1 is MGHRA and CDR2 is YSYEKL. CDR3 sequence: CASSQDDRAEAFF. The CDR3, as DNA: TGCGCCAGCAGCCAAGATGACAGGGCTGAAGCTTTCTTT.

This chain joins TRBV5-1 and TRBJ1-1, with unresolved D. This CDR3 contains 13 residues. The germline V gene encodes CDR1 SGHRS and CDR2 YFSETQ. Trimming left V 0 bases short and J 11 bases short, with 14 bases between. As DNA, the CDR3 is TGCGCCAGCAGCTTGGAACAGTTAGGTGAGGCTTTCTTT. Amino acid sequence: CASSLEQLGEAFF.

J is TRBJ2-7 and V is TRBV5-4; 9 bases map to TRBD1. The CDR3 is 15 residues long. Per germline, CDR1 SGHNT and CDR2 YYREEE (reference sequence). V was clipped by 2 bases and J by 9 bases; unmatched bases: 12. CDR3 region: CASSLAGTGKLGQYF. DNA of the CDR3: TGTGCCAGCAGCTTAGCCGGGACAGGGAAACTAGGGCAGTACTTC.

The DNA for the CDR3 is TGTGCCAGCAGCTTATGGGCTGAAGCTTTCTTT. This sequence encodes CASSLWAEAFF. The chain combines TRBV7-2 with TRBJ1-1; no clear D. Deletions cut 2 bases from V and 6 bases from J, with 4 bases between. Per the germline V gene, CDR1 is SGHTA and CDR2 is FQGNSA. The CDR3 totals 11 residues.

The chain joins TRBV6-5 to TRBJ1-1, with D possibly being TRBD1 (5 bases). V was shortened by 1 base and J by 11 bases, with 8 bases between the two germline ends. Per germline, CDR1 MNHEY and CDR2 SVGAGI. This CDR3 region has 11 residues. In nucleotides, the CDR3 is TGTGCCAGCAGTTACTGGGGGTTCGCTTTCTTT. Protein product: CASSYWGFAFF.

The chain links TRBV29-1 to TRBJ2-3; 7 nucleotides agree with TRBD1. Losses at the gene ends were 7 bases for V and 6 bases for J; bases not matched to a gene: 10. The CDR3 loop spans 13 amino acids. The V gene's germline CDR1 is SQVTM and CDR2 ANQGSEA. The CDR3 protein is CSEMTGSLDTQYF. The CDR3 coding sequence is TGCAGCGAGATGACAGGGTCTTTGGATACGCAGTATTTT.

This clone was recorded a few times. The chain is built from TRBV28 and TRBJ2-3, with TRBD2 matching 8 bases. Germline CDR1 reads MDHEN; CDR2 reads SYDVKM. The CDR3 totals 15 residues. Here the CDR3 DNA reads TGTGCTTCCACGTTCGGGGGGGGAACCACAGATACGCAGTATTTT. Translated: CASTFGGGTTDTQYF.

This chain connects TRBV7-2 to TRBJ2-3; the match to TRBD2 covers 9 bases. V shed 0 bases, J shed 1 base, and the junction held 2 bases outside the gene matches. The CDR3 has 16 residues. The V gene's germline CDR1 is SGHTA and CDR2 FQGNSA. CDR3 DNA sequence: TGTGCCAGCAGCTTAGCGCGACTAGCGGGCACAGATACGCAGTATTTT. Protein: CASSLARLAGTDTQYF.

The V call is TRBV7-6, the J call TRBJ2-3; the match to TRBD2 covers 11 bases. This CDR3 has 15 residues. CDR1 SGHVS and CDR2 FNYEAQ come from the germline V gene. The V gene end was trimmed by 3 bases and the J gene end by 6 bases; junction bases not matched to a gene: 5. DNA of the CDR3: TGTGCCAGCAGCTTGAGGACTAGCGGGCTTGATACGCAGTATTTT. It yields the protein CASSLRTSGLDTQYF.

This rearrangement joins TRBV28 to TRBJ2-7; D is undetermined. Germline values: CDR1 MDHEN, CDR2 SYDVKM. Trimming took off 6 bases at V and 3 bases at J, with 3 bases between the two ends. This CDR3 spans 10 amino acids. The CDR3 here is CASSNYEQYF. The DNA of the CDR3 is TGTGCCAGCAGCAACTACGAGCAGTACTTC.

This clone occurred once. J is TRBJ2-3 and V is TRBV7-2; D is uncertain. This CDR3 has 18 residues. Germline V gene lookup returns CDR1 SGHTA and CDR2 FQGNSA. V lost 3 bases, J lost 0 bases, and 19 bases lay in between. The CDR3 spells CASSLKPTSYPSTDTQYF. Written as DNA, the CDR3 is TGTGCCAGCAGCTTGAAACCGACAAGCTATCCTAGCACAGATACGCAGTATTTT. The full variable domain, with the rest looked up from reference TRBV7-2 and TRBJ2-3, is GAGVSQSPSNKVTEKGKDVELRCDPISGHTALYWYRQSLGQGLEFLIYFQGNSAPDKSGLPSDRFSAERTGGSVSTLTIQRTQQEDSAVYLCASSLKPTSYPSTDTQYFGPGTRLTVL.

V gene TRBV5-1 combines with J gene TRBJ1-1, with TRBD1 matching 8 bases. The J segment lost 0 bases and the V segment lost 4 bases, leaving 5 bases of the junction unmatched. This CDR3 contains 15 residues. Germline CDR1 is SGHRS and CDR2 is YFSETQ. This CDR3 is CASSLRQGMNTEAFF. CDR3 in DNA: TGCGCCAGCAGCCTCCGACAGGGGATGAACACTGAAGCTTTCTTT.

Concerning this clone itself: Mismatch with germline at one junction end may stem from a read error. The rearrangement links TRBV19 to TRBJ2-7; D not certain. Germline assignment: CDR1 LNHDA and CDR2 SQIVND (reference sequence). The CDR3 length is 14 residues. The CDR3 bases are TGTGCCAGTAGTTTAGAGTACAGCATTTACGAGCAGTACTTC. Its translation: CASSLEYSIYEQYF.

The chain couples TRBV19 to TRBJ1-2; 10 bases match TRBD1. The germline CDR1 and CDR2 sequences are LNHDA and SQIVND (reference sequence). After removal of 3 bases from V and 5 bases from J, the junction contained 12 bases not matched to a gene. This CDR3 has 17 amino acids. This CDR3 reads CASSIGLLGTGDYGYTF. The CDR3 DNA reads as TGTGCCAGTAGTATCGGTCTTCTTGGGACAGGGGATTATGGCTACACCTTC.

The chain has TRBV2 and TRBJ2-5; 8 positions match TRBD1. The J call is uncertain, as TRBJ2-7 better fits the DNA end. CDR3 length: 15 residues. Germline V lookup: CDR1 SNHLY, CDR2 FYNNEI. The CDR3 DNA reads TGTGCCAGCAGTAGGGCGACAGGGGTCTTCTACGAGCAGTACTTC. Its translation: CASSRATGVFYEQYF.

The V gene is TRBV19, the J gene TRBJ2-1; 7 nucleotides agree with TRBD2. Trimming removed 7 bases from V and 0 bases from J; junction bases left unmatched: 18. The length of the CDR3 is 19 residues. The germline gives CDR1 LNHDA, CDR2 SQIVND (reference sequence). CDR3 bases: TGTGCCAGTACCTCCGCTGGGGGAGGGCCCTCTAGCTCCTACAATGAGCAGTTCTTC. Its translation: CASTSAGGGPSSSYNEQFF.

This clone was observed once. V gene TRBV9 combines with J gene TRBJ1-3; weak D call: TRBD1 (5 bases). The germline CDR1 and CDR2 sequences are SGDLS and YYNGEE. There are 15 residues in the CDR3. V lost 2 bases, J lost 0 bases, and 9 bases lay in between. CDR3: CASSVGTNSGNTIYF. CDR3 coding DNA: TGTGCCAGCAGCGTCGGGACGAACTCTGGAAACACCATATATTTT.

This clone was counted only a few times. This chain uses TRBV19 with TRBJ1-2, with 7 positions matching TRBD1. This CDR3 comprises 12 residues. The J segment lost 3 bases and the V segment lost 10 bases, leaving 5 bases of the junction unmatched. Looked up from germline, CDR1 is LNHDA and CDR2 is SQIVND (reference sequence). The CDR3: CATKTGDYGYTF. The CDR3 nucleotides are TGTGCCACCAAAACAGGGGACTATGGCTACACCTTC. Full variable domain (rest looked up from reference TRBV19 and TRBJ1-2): DGGITQSPKYLFRKEGQNVTLSCEQNLNHDAMYWYRQDPGQGLRLIYYSQIVNDFQKGDIAEGYSVSREKKESFPLTVTSAQKNPTAFYLCATKTGDYGYTFGSGTRLTVV.

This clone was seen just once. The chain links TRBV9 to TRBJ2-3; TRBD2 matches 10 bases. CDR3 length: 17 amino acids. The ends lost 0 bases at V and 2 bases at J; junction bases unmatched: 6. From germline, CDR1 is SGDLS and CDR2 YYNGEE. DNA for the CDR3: TGTGCCAGCAGCGTAGCTAGCGGGAGCGTCGCCACAGATACGCAGTATTTT. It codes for CASSVASGSVATDTQYF.

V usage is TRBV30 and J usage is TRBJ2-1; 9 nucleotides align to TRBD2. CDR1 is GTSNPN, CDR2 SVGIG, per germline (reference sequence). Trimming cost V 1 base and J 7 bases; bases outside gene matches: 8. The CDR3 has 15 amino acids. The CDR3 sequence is CAWSAGLARRNEQFF. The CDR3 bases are TGTGCCTGGAGTGCGGGACTAGCCAGGAGAAATGAGCAGTTCTTC.

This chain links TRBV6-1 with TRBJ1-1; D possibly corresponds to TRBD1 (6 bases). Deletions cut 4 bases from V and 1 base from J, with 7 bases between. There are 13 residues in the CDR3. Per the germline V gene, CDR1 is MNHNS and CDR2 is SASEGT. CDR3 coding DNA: TGTGCCAGCAGTGCGGGACAGAACACTGAAGCTTTCTTT. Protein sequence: CASSAGQNTEAFF.

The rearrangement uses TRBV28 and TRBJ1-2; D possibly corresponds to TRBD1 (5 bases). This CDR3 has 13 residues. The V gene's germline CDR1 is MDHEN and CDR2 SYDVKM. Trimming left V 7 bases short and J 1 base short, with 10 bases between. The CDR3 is CASNKGLNYGYTF. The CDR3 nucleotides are TGTGCCAGCAACAAGGGACTTAACTATGGCTACACCTTC.

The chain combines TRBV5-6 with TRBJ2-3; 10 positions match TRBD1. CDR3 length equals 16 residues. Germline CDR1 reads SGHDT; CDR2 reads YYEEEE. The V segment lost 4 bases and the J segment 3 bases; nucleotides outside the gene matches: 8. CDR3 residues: CASSQGTGARTDTQYF. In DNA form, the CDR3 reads TGTGCCAGCAGCCAAGGGACAGGGGCCAGGACAGATACGCAGTATTTT.